Each of the 5 T cell receptor beta chains below was sequenced from the same sample in a study of graft-versus-host responses after intestinal transplantation. TCRdb's copy holds only in-frame clones and misses some; the assay was immunoSEQ multiplex PCR. This table holds roughly 40,000 clones, roughly 91% found once. The sequenced sample was PBMCs, obtained around 280 days after transplant. These receptors all stem from a human patient who received an intestinal transplant, so some T cells may come from the graft donor.

The chain recombines TRBV18 with TRBJ1-1, with 8 bases aligning to TRBD1. The trim removed 4 bases at V and 4 bases at J, leaving 8 bases unmatched. Germline V lookup: CDR1 KGHSH, CDR2 LQKENI. The CDR3 length is 15 residues. CDR3 amino acids: CASSLPGGRGTEAFF. In nucleotides, the CDR3 is TGTGCCAGCTCACTTCCAGGGGGCAGGGGCACTGAAGCTTTCTTT.

The chain joins TRBV14 to TRBJ1-2; D call uncertain. V dropped 0 bases and J dropped 9 bases, with 11 bases sitting between them. The CDR3 extends over 13 amino acids. The germline V gene encodes CDR1 SGHDN and CDR2 FVKESK. The CDR3 sequence is CASSQDRSGRYTF. CDR3 nucleotides: TGTGCCAGCAGCCAAGACAGGAGTGGACGCTACACCTTC.

The J gene is TRBJ1-2, the V gene TRBV20-1; D is ambiguous. Between the trimmed V and J ends, which lost 1 base and 4 bases, there was a span of 4 bases. The V gene's germline CDR1 is DFQATT and CDR2 SNEGSKA (reference sequence). The CDR3 extends over 11 amino acids. The CDR3 protein is CSARGSYGYTF. The CDR3 bases are TGCAGTGCTAGAGGCTCCTATGGCTACACCTTC.

The chain recombines TRBV7-3 with TRBJ2-3; no reliable D call. V lost 2 bases and J lost 2, with 5 bases in between. The CDR3 has 13 residues. Germline assignment: CDR1 SGHTA and CDR2 FQGTGA. The CDR3 nucleotides are TGTGCCAGCAGCTTAGGGCCCACAGATACGCAGTATTTT. Protein: CASSLGPTDTQYF.

The rearrangement links TRBV6-5 to TRBJ2-1, with TRBD2 matching 7 bases. This CDR3 has 13 residues. Trimming took 0 bases from V and 10 from J; bases not matched to a gene: 3. Germline lookup yields CDR1 MNHEY and CDR2 SVGAGI. CDR3 DNA sequence: TGTGCCAGCAGTTACTCCCCAGCGGGGGAGCAGTTCTTC. Protein: CASSYSPAGEQFF.